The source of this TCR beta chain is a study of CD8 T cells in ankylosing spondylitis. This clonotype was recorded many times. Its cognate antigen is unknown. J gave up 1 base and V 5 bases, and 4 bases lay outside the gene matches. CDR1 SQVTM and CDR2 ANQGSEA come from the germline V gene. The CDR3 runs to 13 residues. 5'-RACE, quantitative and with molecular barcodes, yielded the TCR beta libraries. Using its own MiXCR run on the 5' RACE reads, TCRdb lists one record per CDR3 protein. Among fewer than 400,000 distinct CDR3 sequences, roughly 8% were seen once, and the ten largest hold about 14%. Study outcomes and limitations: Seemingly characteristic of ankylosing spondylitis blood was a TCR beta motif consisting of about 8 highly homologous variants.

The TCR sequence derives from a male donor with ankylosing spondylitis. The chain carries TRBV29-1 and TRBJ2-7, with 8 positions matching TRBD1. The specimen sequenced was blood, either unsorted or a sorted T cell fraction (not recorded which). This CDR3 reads CSVRTGGSYEQYF. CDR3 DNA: TGCAGCGTTAGAACAGGGGGATCCTACGAGCAGTACTTC.